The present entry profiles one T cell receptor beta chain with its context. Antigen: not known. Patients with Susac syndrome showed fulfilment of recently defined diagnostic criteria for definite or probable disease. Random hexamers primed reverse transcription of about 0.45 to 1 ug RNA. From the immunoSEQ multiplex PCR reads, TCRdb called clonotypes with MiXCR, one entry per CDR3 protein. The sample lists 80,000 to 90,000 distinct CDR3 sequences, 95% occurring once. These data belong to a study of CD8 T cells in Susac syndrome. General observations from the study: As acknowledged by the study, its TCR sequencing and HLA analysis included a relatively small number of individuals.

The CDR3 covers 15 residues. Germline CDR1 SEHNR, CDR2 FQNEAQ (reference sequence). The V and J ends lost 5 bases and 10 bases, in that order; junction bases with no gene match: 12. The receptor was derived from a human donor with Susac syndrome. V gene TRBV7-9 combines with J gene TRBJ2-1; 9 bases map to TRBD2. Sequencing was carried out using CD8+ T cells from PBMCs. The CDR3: CASSPAVAGAGEQFF. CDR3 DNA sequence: TGTGCCAGCAGCCCCGCGGTAGCGGGAGCGGGGGAGCAGTTCTTC.